Listed below are T cell receptor beta chains from one sample, sequenced in a study of beta chain features in type 1 diabetes. Assay used: immunoSEQ multiplex PCR; TCRdb lists only in-frame clones, some missing. The sample shows tens of thousands of clones, roughly 31% of them seen only once. The sample was stem cell memory CD4+ T cells from blood. The receptors originated from a woman aged 18-29 years in good health. The conserved cysteine and the conserved F or W are not part of the CDR3 here.

>TRBV9
ASSGVRGANGYT
>TRBV6-5
ASRPLGSVKTQY
>TRBV18
ASSPGTSGRRNEQF
>TRBV9
ASSVGGAGGWADTQY
>TRBV5-1
ATQVGAVLQETQY
>TRBV2
ASRDSRNTEAF
>TRBV5-1
ASSFDRGSGYGYT
>TRBV9
ASSVASQGYNEQF
>TRBV18
ASSVSGPNQPQH
>TRBV18
ASSMGQGVGVDTEAF
>TRBV9
ASSLGLAGGGNTGELF
>TRBV6-1
ASSATGAGETQY
>TRBV6-5
ASSPRQKDGYT
>TRBV7-9
ASSLMSGGTEKLF
>TRBV4-1
ASSQEGGTGELF
>TRBV6-4
ASSPGQGGNEQF
>TRBV18
ASSPGTSGSDTQY
>TRBV7-2
ASSLEALGGTQY
>TRBV2
ASSLQGSTEAF
>TRBV7-8
ASSLAIAGGGKTQY
>TRBV5-4
ASSLRQGKDEQY
>TRBV11-2
ASRAGDLQEQF
>TRBV6-6
ASSYRGTGEIYEQY
>TRBV29-1
SAVEDSDNEKLF
>TRBV10-3
AISEYPDGGGSPLH
>TRBV30
AWNPPNGAGGSPDTQY
>TRBV10-2
ASSRGNTEAF
>TRBV19
ASSSGLAAEKQF